Listed here are 10 T cell receptor beta chains from one sample, sequenced in a study of graft-versus-host responses after intestinal transplantation. Processing of graft tissue released intraepithelial and lamina propria lymphocytes. The protocol was immunoSEQ multiplex PCR, while the TCRdb copy is restricted to in-frame clones and leaves out a portion. Of 60,000 to 75,000 clones in the sample, roughly 90% were seen once. Material: ileum tissue, obtained less than 400 days after transplant. The origin of the receptors is a human patient who received an intestinal transplant, so some T cells may come from the graft donor.

The chain couples TRBV7-9 to TRBJ1-4, with no clear D. Trimming pared 0 bases from V and 0 bases from J, leaving 8 bases between. Germline CDR1 and CDR2: SEHNR and FQNEAQ (reference sequence). The CDR3 length is 16 residues. The chain's CDR3 is CASSLAEAPTNEKLFF. Here the CDR3 DNA reads TGTGCCAGCAGCTTAGCGGAGGCCCCAACTAATGAAAAACTGTTTTTT.

The chain links TRBV6-1 to TRBJ2-7, with TRBD2 identical over 11 bases. V lost 5 bases to trimming and J lost 2 bases; unmatched junction nucleotides: 2. Germline V gene lookup returns CDR1 MNHNS and CDR2 SASEGT. CDR3 size: 14 residues. CDR3 sequence reads: CASSRLAGTYEQYF. In DNA form, the CDR3 reads TGTGCCAGCAGTCGACTAGCGGGGACCTACGAGCAGTACTTC.

This clone came up a few times. The rearrangement uses TRBV9 and TRBJ2-7, with D unclear. CDR3 length equals 15 residues. CDR1 and CDR2 from the germline V gene are SGDLS and YYNGEE. Trimming took 1 base from V and 6 from J, leaving 17 bases between them. The CDR3 DNA is TGTGCCAGCAGCGTAACTGGGAACCCTCAAGGCGAGCAGTACTTC. Amino acids: CASSVTGNPQGEQYF.

This clone was detected only a few times. This chain links TRBV10-3 with TRBJ1-2; no clear D gene. Germline V gene lookup returns CDR1 ENHRY and CDR2 SYGVKD. This CDR3 comprises 11 residues. Trimming took off 8 bases at V and 10 bases at J, with 14 bases between the two ends. The CDR3 protein is CAIFGQVNYTF. Written as DNA, the CDR3 is TGTGCCATCTTCGGCCAGGTGAACTACACCTTC.

The chain employs TRBV7-3 and TRBJ2-1; tentative D call: TRBD2 (7 bases). Germline CDR1 and CDR2: SGHTA and FQGTGA. This CDR3 has 15 residues. V was trimmed by 1 base and J by 7 bases, leaving 14 bases between them. Here the CDR3 DNA reads TGTGCCAGCAGCTTAATTCCGGGGGGCATGAATGAGCAGTTCTTC. As protein: CASSLIPGGMNEQFF.

The V gene is TRBV28, the J gene TRBJ1-2, with a tentative D call TRBD1 (6 bases). CDR1 is MDHEN, CDR2 SYDVKM, per germline. This CDR3 is built from 14 residues. V lost 5 bases and J 4 bases, leaving 14 bases between the germline ends. CDR3 coding DNA: TGTGCCAGCAGTCTAGGGACATCTAGCTATGGCTACACCTTC. Translation: CASSLGTSSYGYTF.

The chain recombines TRBV7-9 with TRBJ1-2, with TRBD1 matching over 9 bases. With 1 base clipped from V and 5 bases from J, the junction kept 5 bases outside the gene matches. Germline V gene data show CDR1 as SEHNR and CDR2 as FQNEAQ (reference sequence). The CDR3 is 15 residues long. CDR3 protein: CASSLVGTGKYGYTF. DNA of the CDR3: TGTGCCAGCAGCTTAGTTGGGACAGGGAAATATGGCTACACCTTC.

The chain combines TRBV13 with TRBJ1-5, with TRBD1 identical over 7 bases. V was pared by 3 bases and J by 3 bases, with 5 bases of the junction left unmatched. CDR3 size: 15 residues. Germline loops: CDR1 PRHDT, CDR2 FYEKMQ (reference sequence). CDR3 coding DNA: TGTGCCAGCAGCTTCACAGGGGACAACAATCAGCCCCAGCATTTT. Translated: CASSFTGDNNQPQHF.

The gene calls are TRBV5-4 and TRBJ1-4, with D possibly TRBD1 on 5 matching bases. This CDR3 has 15 residues. Per germline, CDR1 SGHNT and CDR2 YYREEE (reference sequence). The V and J ends lost 0 bases and 7 bases respectively, with 13 bases between them. The CDR3 region is CASSLEAGLSEKLFF. CDR3 in DNA: TGTGCCAGCAGCTTGGAGGCAGGGCTTAGTGAAAAACTGTTTTTT. Supplemented by reference TRBV5-4 and TRBJ1-4, the full variable domain reads ETGVTQSPTHLIKTRGQQVTLRCSSQSGHNTVSWYQQALGQGPQFIFQYYREEENGRGNFPPRFSGLQFPNYSSELNVNALELDDSALYLCASSLEAGLSEKLFFGSGTQLSVL.

The chain recombines TRBV5-6 with TRBJ2-3; TRBD2 aligns across 10 bases. V dropped 1 base and J dropped 4; count of bases not matched to a gene: 6. Germline loops: CDR1 SGHDT, CDR2 YYEEEE. CDR3 size: 16 residues. This CDR3 is CASSLRLAGDSDTQYF. The CDR3 DNA reads as TGTGCCAGCAGCTTGAGGCTAGCGGGGGACTCAGATACGCAGTATTTT. Drawing the rest from reference TRBV5-6 and TRBJ2-3, the complete variable domain is DAGVTQSPTHLIKTRGQQVTLRCSPKSGHDTVSWYQQALGQGPQFIFQYYEEEERQRGNFPDRFSGHQFPNYSSELNVNALLLGDSALYLCASSLRLAGDSDTQYFGPGTRLTVL.